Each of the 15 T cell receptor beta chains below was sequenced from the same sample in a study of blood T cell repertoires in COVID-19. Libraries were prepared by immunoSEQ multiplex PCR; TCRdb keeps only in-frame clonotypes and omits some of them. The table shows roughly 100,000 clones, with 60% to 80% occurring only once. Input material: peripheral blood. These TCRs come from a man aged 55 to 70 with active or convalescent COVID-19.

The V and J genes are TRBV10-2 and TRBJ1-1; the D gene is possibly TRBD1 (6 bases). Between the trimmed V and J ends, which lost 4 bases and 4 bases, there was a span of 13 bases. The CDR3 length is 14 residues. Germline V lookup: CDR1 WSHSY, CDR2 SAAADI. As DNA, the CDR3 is TGCGCCAGCAGTGCGCAAGGGGGTAGCACTGAAGCTTTCTTT. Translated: CASSAQGGSTEAFF.

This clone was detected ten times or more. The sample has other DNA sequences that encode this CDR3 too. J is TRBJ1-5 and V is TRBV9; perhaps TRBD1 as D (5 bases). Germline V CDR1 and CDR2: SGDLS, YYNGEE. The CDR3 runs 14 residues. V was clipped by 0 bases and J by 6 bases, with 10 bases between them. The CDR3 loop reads CASSVDGAGQPQHF. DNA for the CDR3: TGTGCCAGCAGCGTAGATGGGGCCGGTCAGCCCCAGCATTTT.

The chain's CDR3 is CASSLEYGRGYEQYV. The CDR3 DNA reads as TGTGCCAGCAGCTTGGAATATGGCAGGGGATACGAGCAGTACGTC. The J gene is TRBJ2-7, the V gene TRBV5-6, with a weak D call TRBD1 (6 bases). V lost 0 bases and J lost 4, with 14 bases in between. Germline V lookup: CDR1 SGHDT, CDR2 YYEEEE. This CDR3 has 15 amino acids.

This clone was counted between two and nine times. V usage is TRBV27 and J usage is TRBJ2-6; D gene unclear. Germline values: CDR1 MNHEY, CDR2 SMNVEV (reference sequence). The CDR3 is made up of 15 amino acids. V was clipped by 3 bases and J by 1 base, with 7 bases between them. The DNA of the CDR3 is TGTGCCAGCAGTTTTGACGGGTCTGGGGCCAACGTCCTGACTTTC. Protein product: CASSFDGSGANVLTF.

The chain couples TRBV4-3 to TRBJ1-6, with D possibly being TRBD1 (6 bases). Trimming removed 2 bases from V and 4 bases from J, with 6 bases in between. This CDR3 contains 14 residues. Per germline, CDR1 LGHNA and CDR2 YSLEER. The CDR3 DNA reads TGCGCCAGCAGCCAAACAGGGTATAATTCACCCCTCCACTTT. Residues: CASSQTGYNSPLHF.

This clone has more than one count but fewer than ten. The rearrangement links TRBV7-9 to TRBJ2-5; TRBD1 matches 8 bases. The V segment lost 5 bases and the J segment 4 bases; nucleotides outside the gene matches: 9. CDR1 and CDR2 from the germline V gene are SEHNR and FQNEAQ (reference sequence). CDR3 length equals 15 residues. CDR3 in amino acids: CASSPRQGTGETQYF. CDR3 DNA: TGTGCCAGCAGCCCTCGACAGGGGACGGGAGAGACCCAGTACTTC.

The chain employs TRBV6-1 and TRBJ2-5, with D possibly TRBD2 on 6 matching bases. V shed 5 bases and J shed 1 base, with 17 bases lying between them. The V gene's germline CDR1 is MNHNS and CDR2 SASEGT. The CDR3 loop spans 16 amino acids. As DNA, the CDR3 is TGTGCCAGCAGTAAAGGACGGGGGAGGACCCAAGAGACCCAGTACTTC. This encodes CASSKGRGRTQETQYF.

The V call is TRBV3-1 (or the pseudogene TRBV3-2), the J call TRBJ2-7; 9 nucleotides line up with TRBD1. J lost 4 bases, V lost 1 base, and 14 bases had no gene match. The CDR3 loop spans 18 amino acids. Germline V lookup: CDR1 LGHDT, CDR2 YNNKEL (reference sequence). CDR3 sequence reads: CASSQATGGRMGIYEQYF. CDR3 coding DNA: TGTGCCAGCAGCCAAGCTACAGGGGGCAGGATGGGAATATACGAGCAGTACTTC.

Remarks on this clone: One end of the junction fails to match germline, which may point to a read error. The CDR3 here is CASSPGQLYAQYF. The DNA of the CDR3 is TGTGCCAGCAGCCCGGGACAGCTCTACGCGCAGTACTTC. The V and J genes are TRBV9 and TRBJ2-7; 7 bases match TRBD1. Germline V gene sequence: CDR1 SGDLS, CDR2 YYNGEE. There are 13 residues in the CDR3. Based on the CDR3 plus reference TRBV9 and TRBJ2-7, the full variable domain is DSGVTQTPKHLITATGQRVTLRCSPRSGDLSVYWYQQSLDQGLQFLIQYYNGEERAKGNILERFSAQQFPDLHSELNLSSLELGDSALYFCASSPGQLYAQYFGPGTRLTVT.

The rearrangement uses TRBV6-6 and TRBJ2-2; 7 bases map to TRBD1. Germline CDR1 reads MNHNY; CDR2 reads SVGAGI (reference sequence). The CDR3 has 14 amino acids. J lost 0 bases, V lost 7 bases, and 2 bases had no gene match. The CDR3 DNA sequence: TGTGCCAGCACCCAGGGGGCGAACACCGGGGAGCTGTTTTTT. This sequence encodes CASTQGANTGELFF.

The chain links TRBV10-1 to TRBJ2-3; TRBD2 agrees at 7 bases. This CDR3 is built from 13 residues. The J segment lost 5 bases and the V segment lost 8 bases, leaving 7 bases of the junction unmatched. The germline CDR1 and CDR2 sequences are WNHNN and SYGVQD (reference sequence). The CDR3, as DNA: TGCGCCAGCTCAGGACTAGTCCGAGATACGCAGTATTTT. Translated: CASSGLVRDTQYF.

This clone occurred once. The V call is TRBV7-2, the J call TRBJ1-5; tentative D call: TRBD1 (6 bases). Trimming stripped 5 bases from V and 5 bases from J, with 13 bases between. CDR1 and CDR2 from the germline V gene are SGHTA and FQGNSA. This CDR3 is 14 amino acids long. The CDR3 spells CASSEGQSYQPQHF. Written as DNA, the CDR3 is TGTGCCAGCAGCGAGGGACAATCGTATCAGCCCCAGCATTTT.

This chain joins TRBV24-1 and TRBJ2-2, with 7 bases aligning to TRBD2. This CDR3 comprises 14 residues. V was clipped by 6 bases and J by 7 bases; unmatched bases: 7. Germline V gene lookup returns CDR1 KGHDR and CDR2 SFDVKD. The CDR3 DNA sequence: TGTGCCACCAGTCGGGAGGCCGCTGGCGGGGAGCTGTTTTTT. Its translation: CATSREAAGGELFF.

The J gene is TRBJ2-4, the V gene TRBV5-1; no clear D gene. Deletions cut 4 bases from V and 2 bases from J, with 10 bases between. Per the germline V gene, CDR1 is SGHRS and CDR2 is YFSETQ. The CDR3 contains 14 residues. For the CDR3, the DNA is TGCGCCAGCAGCCCCGGCGGTCCCAAAAACATTCAGTACTTC. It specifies CASSPGGPKNIQYF.

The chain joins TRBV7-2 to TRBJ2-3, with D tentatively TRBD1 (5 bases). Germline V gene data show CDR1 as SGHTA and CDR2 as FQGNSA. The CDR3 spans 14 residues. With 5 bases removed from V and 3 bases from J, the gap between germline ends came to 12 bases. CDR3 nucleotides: TGTGCCAGCAGCCGGTGGCAGGGTACAGATACGCAGTATTTT. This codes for CASSRWQGTDTQYF.